This is a list of T cell receptor beta chains from one sample in a study of blood T cell repertoires in COVID-19. Clones were read by immunoSEQ multiplex PCR, and TCRdb kept only the in-frame ones, dropping some. The sample shows about 220,000 clones, about 83% of them seen only once. Sample: PBMCs or T cells enriched from blood (not recorded which). These receptors were collected from a woman in her 40s who had been exposed to COVID-19. Each CDR3 is given with its conserved first and last residue. A D gene is named only where the DNA matches it firmly. The size field is filled for only some rows; it gives once, few, many or a size class.

clone size | J gene | V gene | D gene | CDR3 DNA | CDR3 protein
- | TRBJ1-5 | TRBV28 | TRBD1 | TGTGCCAGCAGTCCAGGGGGAAGAGGTCAGCCCCAGCATTTT | CASSPGGRGQPQHF
- | TRBJ1-5 | TRBV12-3/TRBV12-4 | - | TGTGCCGCAGGGGTTGGCAATCAGCCCCAGCATTTT | CAAGVGNQPQHF
- | TRBJ1-1 | TRBV10-3 | - | TGTGCCAGCATGACAGCGAACACTGAAGCTTTCTTT | CASMTANTEAFF
once | TRBJ2-7 | TRBV9 | TRBD1 | TGTGCCAGCAGCGTAGAGGACAGGGAAGAGCAGTACTTC | CASSVEDREEQYF
- | TRBJ1-4 | TRBV19 | TRBD1 | TGTGCCAGCGACAGGGTAGGGACCTATGAAAAACTGTTTTTT | CASDRVGTYEKLFF
- | TRBJ1-4 | TRBV28 | - | TGTGCCAGCGGTCAGGGAAATAATGAAAAACTGTTTTTT | CASGQGNNEKLFF
- | TRBJ2-6 | TRBV29-1 | - | TGCAGCGGTGCAGGGGATGGGGCCAACGTCCTGACTTTC | CSGAGDGANVLTF
- | TRBJ2-5 | TRBV28 | - | TGTGCCAGCAGTGTAACACCACAAGAGACCCAGTACTTC | CASSVTPQETQYF
- | TRBJ1-5 | TRBV19 | TRBD1 | TGTGCCAGTAGTATAGACAATTCAGGGGGCCAGCCCCAGCATTTT | CASSIDNSGGQPQHF
many | TRBJ1-1 | TRBV12-3/TRBV12-4 | - | TGTGCCAGCAGTTTCGGTCCCACGCTTGAAGCTTTCTTT | CASSFGPTLEAFF
- | TRBJ1-1 | TRBV7-2 | TRBD1 | TGTGCCAGCGGGACGCAGGGGGCTTTGAACACTGAAGCTTTCTTT | CASGTQGALNTEAFF
once | TRBJ1-5 | TRBV5-6 | - | TGTGCCAGCAGCCTAGATAGCAATCAGCCCCAGCATTTT | CASSLDSNQPQHF
- | TRBJ1-1 | TRBV5-1 | - | TGCGCCAGCAGCTTACAAAACACTGAAGCTTTCTTT | CASSLQNTEAFF
- | TRBJ1-3 | TRBV18 | - | TGTGCCAGCTCAGCGTGGGCCGGGGATCAAGGAGGAAACACCATATATTTT | CASSAWAGDQGGNTIYF
- | TRBJ1-2 | TRBV5-1 | - | TGCGCCAGCAGCTTGGTGGGGGACTCTGGAGGCTACACCTTC | CASSLVGDSGGYTF
- | TRBJ2-3 | TRBV5-8 | - | TGTGCCAGCAGCCCCGAGGACTGGTGGTCCACAGATACGCAGTATTTT | CASSPEDWWSTDTQYF
- | TRBJ2-7 | TRBV2 | - | TGTGCCAGCAGTTTTACCTACGAGCAGTACTTC | CASSFTYEQYF
- | TRBJ1-5 | TRBV3-1/TRBV3-2 | - | TGTGCCAGCAGCCAGTCTAATCAGCCCCAGCATTTT | CASSQSNQPQHF
few | TRBJ2-3 | TRBV5-8 | - | TGTGCCAGCTCAAGGGGCCGGACGGAAGATACGCAGTATTTT | CASSRGRTEDTQYF
- | TRBJ2-7 | TRBV19 | TRBD2 | TGTGCCAGTAGTACGAAGCGGGGGCCACCCTACGAGCAGTACTTC | CASSTKRGPPYEQYF
- | TRBJ2-7 | TRBV7-9 | TRBD2 | TGTGCCAGCAGCTTATATGGCGGGGGGGTCTACGAGCAGTACTTC | CASSLYGGGVYEQYF
- | TRBJ2-7 | TRBV4-1 | TRBD1 | TGCGCCAGCAGCCAAGAGACAGGGGGAAAGGAGCAGTACTTC | CASSQETGGKEQYF
- | TRBJ2-3 | TRBV19 | - | TGTGCCAGTAGACGTCGGGTCGGGGGTCGGACAGATACGCAGTATTTT | CASRRRVGGRTDTQYF
once | TRBJ2-3 | TRBV6-5 | TRBD2 | TGTGCCAGCAGTCCCGAGGGACTAGCGCCCGATACGCAGTATTTT | CASSPEGLAPDTQYF
- | TRBJ2-1 | TRBV7-9 | TRBD2 | TGTGCCAGCAGCGCCAGCGGGGGGGCGGGTGAGCAGTTCTTC | CASSASGGAGEQFF
once | TRBJ2-1 | TRBV7-8 | - | TGTGCCAGCAGCTTGAGTTCGAATGAGCAGTTCTTC | CASSLSSNEQFF
- | TRBJ1-1 | TRBV15 | - | TGTGCCACCAGCAGAGACGGGTCGGACACTGAAGCTTTCTTT | CATSRDGSDTEAFF